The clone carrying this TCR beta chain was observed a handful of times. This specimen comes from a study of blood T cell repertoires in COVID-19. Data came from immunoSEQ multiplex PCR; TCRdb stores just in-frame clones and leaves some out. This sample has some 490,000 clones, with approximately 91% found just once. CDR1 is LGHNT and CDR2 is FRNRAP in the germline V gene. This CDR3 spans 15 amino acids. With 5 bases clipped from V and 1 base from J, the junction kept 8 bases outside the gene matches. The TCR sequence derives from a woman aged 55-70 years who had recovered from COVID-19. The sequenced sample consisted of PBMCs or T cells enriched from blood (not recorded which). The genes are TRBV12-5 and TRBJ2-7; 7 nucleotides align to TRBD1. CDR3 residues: CASGTGQLTSYEQYF. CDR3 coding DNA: TGTGCTAGTGGTACGGGACAGCTAACATCCTACGAGCAGTACTTC.